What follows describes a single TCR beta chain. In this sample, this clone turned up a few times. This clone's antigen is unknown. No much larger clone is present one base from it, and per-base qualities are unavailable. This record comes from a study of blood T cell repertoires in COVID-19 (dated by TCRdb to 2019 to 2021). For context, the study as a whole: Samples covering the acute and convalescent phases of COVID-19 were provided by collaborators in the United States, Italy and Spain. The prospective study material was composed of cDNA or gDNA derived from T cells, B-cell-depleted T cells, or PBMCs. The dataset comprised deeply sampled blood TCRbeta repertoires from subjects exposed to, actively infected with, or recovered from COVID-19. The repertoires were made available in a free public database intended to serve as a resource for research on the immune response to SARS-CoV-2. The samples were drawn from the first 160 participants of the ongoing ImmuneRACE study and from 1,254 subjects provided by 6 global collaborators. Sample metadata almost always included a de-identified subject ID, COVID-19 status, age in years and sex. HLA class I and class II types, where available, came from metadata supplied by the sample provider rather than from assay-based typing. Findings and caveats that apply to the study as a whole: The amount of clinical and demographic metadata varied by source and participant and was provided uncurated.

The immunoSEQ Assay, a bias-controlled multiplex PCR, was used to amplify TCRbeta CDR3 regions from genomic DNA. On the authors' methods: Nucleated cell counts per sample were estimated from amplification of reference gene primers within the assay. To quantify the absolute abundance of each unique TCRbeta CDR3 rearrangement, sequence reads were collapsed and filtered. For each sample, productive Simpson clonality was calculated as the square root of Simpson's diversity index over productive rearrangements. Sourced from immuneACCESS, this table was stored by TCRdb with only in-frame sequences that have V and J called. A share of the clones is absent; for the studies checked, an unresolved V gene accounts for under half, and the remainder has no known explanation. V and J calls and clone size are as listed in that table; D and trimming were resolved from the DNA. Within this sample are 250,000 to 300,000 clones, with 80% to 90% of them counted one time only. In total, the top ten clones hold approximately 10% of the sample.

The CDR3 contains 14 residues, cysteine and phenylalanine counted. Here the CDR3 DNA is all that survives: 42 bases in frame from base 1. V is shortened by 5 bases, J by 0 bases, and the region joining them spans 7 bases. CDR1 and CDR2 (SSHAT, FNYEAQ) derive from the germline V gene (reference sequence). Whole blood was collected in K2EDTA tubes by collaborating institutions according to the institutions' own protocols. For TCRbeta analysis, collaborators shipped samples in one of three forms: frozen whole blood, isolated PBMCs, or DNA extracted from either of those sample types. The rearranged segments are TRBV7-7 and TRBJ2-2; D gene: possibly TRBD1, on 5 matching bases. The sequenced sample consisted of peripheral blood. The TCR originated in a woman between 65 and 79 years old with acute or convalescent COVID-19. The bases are TGTGCCAGCAGCAAAGGGGCGAACACCGGGGAGCTGTTTTTT. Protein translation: CASSKGANTGELFF.